The present T cell receptor (beta chain) was sequenced within a study of cytomegalovirus exposure and HLA in healthy donors. Those who donated were healthy bone marrow donors. At sampling all donors were nominally healthy, likely with unrecorded immune exposures. Notes on the study in general: It was confirmed in vitro that a few of the CMV-associated chains were specific for CMV antigens. The presence/absence work took it that sequencing depth was about the same across donors.

The CDR3 sequence is 12 residues long. V lost 1 base and J 5 bases, leaving 5 bases between the germline ends. Germline lookup yields CDR1 LNHDA and CDR2 SQIVND (reference sequence). Turning to this clone: The antigen remains undetermined.

Amplification used 60 Vbeta primers and 13 Jbeta primers. Profiled with immunoSEQ multiplex PCR; TCRdb holds only in-frame clones, not every one. This table holds around 100,000 clones. Source material: PBMCs. This TCR was recovered from a young man in good health and CMV-seronegative. The chain links TRBV19 to TRBJ1-2; a weak D match, TRBD1 (5 bases). The CDR3 loop is CASSIGQYGYTF. CDR3 sequence (DNA): TGTGCCAGTAGTATAGGACAGTATGGCTACACCTTC.